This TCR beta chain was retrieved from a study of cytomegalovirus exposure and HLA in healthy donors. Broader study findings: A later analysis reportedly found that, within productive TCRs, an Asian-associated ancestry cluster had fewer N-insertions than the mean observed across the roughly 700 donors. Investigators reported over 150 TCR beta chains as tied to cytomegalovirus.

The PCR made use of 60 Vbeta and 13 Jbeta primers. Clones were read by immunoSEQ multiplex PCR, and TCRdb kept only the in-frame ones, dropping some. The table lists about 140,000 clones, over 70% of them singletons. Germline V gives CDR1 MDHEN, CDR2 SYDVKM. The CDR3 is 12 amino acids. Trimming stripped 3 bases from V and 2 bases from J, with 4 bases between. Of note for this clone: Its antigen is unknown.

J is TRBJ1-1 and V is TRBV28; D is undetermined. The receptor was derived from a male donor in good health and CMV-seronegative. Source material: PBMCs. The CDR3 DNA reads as TGTGCCAGCAGTTTCCTTAACACTGAAGCTTTCTTT. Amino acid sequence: CASSFLNTEAFF.